One sample yielded the 19 T cell receptor beta chains listed below, sequenced in a study of T-cell memory formation after mild COVID-19. TCRdb used MiXCR to reprocess the 5' RACE reads, holding one entry per CDR3 protein. The sample lists 170,000 or so distinct CDR3 sequences, roughly 31% occurring once. Sequenced: PBMCs or a T cell subset sorted from them (not recorded which). The receptor source for this set is an adult woman who had mild COVID-19 (a few samples of this study predate the infection). Cell type and time point are not known.

Ten or more counts support this clonotype. This sequence joins TRBV20-1 and TRBJ1-1; D gene ambiguous. The CDR3 is 14 residues long. In germline, CDR1 is DFQATT, CDR2 SNEGSKA (reference sequence). V dropped 5 bases and J dropped 0 bases, with 13 bases sitting between them. The CDR3 DNA is TGCAGTGCTCGACGCCGGGCCGTGAACACTGAAGCTTTCTTT. Its protein product is CSARRRAVNTEAFF.

This clonotype was seen a single time. This chain connects TRBV4-1 to TRBJ2-3; the D gene is possibly TRBD2 (6 bases). CDR3 length: 16 residues. Trimming stripped 0 bases from V and 1 base from J, with 11 bases between. Germline V gene data show CDR1 as MGHRA and CDR2 as YSYEKL. The CDR3 nucleotides are TGCGCCAGCAGCCAAGATCCACCGGGGGGCACAGATACGCAGTATTTT. Protein: CASSQDPPGGTDTQYF.

This clonotype came up a few times. In DNA form, the CDR3 reads TGTGCCAGCGGAGACAGGGCGGAGACCCAGTACTTC. Its protein is CASGDRAETQYF. V and J are TRBV6-1 and TRBJ2-5, with 7 bases matching TRBD1. The junction had 5 bases not matched to a gene; V was cut back by 8 bases and J by 5 bases. This CDR3 comprises 12 residues. The germline V gene encodes CDR1 MNHNS and CDR2 SASEGT.

The gene calls are TRBV5-1 and TRBJ1-2, with D possibly being TRBD1 (5 bases). Trimming pared 0 bases from V and 6 bases from J, leaving 21 bases between. Germline V gene lookup returns CDR1 SGHRS and CDR2 YFSETQ. The CDR3 has 17 residues. The CDR3 coding sequence is TGCGCCAGCAGCTTGGACGCCGGGACGACGCATATGGATGGCTACACCTTC. Protein sequence: CASSLDAGTTHMDGYTF.

This clonotype was counted a few times. V is TRBV4-1 and J is TRBJ2-1; unclear D gene. V was trimmed by 4 bases and J by 0 bases, leaving 13 bases between them. The CDR3 contains 16 residues. The germline CDR1 and CDR2 sequences are MGHRA and YSYEKL. The CDR3 sequence: CASSPSGGSSYNEQFF. The CDR3 coding sequence is TGCGCCAGCAGCCCCAGTGGCGGTAGCTCCTACAATGAGCAGTTCTTC.

This chain joins TRBV6-5 and TRBJ2-7; the match to TRBD1 covers 10 bases. Germline V lookup: CDR1 MNHEY, CDR2 SVGAGI. The trim removed 10 bases at V and 2 bases at J, leaving 5 bases unmatched. The CDR3 totals 13 residues. The CDR3 nucleotides are TGTGCCACCCGAGGACAGGGGGCCTACGAGCAGTACTTC. Its protein product is CATRGQGAYEQYF.

This rearrangement joins TRBV5-1 to TRBJ2-3, with 9 nucleotides matching TRBD1. This CDR3 spans 13 amino acids. In germline, CDR1 is SGHRS, CDR2 YFSETQ. Trimming took 9 bases from V and 5 from J; bases not matched to a gene: 7. The CDR3 spells CATQGQGKDTQYF. In DNA form, the CDR3 reads TGCGCCACCCAGGGACAGGGAAAAGATACGCAGTATTTT.

This clonotype occurred a few times. This rearrangement joins TRBV7-2 to TRBJ2-1, with 8 bases identical to TRBD2. V shed 1 base, J shed 12 bases, and the junction held 5 bases outside the gene matches. The V gene's germline CDR1 is SGHTA and CDR2 FQGNSA. The CDR3 runs 13 residues. The CDR3 nucleotides read TGTGCCAGCAGCTTAGGGGTCCGGGGGGGGCAGTTCTTC. This translates into CASSLGVRGGQFF. The whole variable domain, remainder taken from reference TRBV7-2 and TRBJ2-1, is GAGVSQSPSNKVTEKGKDVELRCDPISGHTALYWYRQSLGQGLEFLIYFQGNSAPDKSGLPSDRFSAERTGGSVSTLTIQRTQQEDSAVYLCASSLGVRGGQFFGPGTRLTVL.

This clonotype has a handful of counts. V is TRBV20-1 and J is TRBJ2-1; D possibly corresponds to TRBD2 (6 bases). Germline V gives CDR1 DFQATT, CDR2 SNEGSKA (reference sequence). There are 12 residues in the CDR3. The CDR3: CTGREPSNEQFF. CDR3 nucleotides: TGCACCGGCCGGGAGCCCAGCAATGAGCAGTTCTTC.

The rearrangement uses TRBV11-2 and TRBJ1-1; weak D call: TRBD1 (6 bases). The germline V gene has CDR1 SGHAT and CDR2 FQNNGV. This CDR3 contains 15 residues. Between the trimmed V and J ends, which lost 0 bases and 8 bases, there was a span of 16 bases. The CDR3 coding sequence is TGTGCCAGCAGCTTAGAGGGGGCTACTTGGGGAGAAGCTTTCTTT. Protein sequence: CASSLEGATWGEAFF.

This clonotype occurred a few times. The chain couples TRBV20-1 to TRBJ2-4; D is ambiguous. The V and J ends lost 0 bases and 1 base respectively, with 16 bases between them. The CDR3 is made up of 17 amino acids. Per germline, CDR1 DFQATT and CDR2 SNEGSKA (reference sequence). CDR3 sequence (DNA): TGCAGTGCTAGAGACATTGTCCCAAGGGATGCCAAAAACATTCAGTACTTC. As protein: CSARDIVPRDAKNIQYF.

In its sample, this clonotype was seen once. The CDR3 bases are TGCAGTGCTAGAAGACAGGGGGTGATGAACACTGAAGCTTTCTTT. It yields the protein CSARRQGVMNTEAFF. The chain links TRBV20-1 to TRBJ1-1; 9 bases line up with TRBD1. This CDR3 region has 15 residues. CDR1 and CDR2 (germline): DFQATT, SNEGSKA (reference sequence). V was clipped by 2 bases and J by 0 bases; unmatched bases: 4.

There are a few counts of this clonotype. This rearrangement joins TRBV7-6 to TRBJ2-1; 7 nucleotides match TRBD2. Germline V gene data show CDR1 as SGHVS and CDR2 as FNYEAQ. The CDR3 loop spans 16 amino acids. J gave up 1 base and V 5 bases, and 8 bases lay outside the gene matches. The CDR3 reads CASSPRAGLSYNEQFF. CDR3 DNA sequence: TGTGCCAGCAGCCCTCGAGCGGGGTTATCCTACAATGAGCAGTTCTTC.

This sequence joins TRBV20-1 and TRBJ2-1; D is unresolved. Trimming removed 1 base from V and 0 bases from J, with 7 bases in between. CDR1 is DFQATT and CDR2 is SNEGSKA in the germline V gene (reference sequence). The CDR3 is made up of 14 amino acids. CDR3 residues: CSARGQISYNEQFF. CDR3 nucleotide sequence: TGCAGTGCTAGAGGGCAGATCTCCTACAATGAGCAGTTCTTC.

The sample holds many counts of this clonotype. This chain joins TRBV7-2 and TRBJ2-3; unclear D gene. V shed 1 base and J shed 1 base, with 3 bases lying between them. Per the germline V gene, CDR1 is SGHTA and CDR2 is FQGNSA. This CDR3 has 13 amino acids. The CDR3 here is CASSLVRTDTQYF. The CDR3, as DNA: TGTGCCAGCAGCTTAGTGCGCACAGATACGCAGTATTTT.

The rearrangement uses TRBV30 and TRBJ2-1; D is possibly TRBD2 (5 bases). Germline CDR1 and CDR2: GTSNPN and SVGIG (reference sequence). V lost 3 bases to trimming and J lost 3 bases, with 9 bases between them. The length of the CDR3 is 13 residues. The CDR3 bases are TGTGCCTGGAGAAGCCGGGGCTACAATGAGCAGTTCTTC. Translation gives CAWRSRGYNEQFF.

As DNA, the CDR3 is TGTGCCAGCAGCTTAAGGGCTGGCTCCTACGAGCAGTACTTC. Translated, it gives CASSLRAGSYEQYF. The chain has TRBV11-3 and TRBJ2-7; D is ambiguous. Per germline, CDR1 SGHNT and CDR2 YENEEA. V lost 2 bases, J lost 0 bases, and 8 bases lay in between. The CDR3 length is 14 residues.

In its sample, this clonotype was seen a few times. The chain has TRBV7-9 and TRBJ1-1; the D is unclear. Trimming cost V 7 bases and J 1 base, with 13 bases left between them. The germline V gene encodes CDR1 SEHNR and CDR2 FQNEAQ (reference sequence). The CDR3 spans 14 residues. The CDR3 here is CASTFGWANTEAFF. CDR3 DNA: TGTGCCAGCACCTTTGGATGGGCGAACACTGAAGCTTTCTTT.

The genes are TRBV28 and TRBJ2-4; tentatively, D is TRBD1 (6 bases). V was trimmed by 6 bases and J by 8 bases, leaving 8 bases between them. The CDR3 runs 11 residues. Germline CDR1 MDHEN, CDR2 SYDVKM. CDR3 nucleotide sequence: TGTGCCAGCAGACAGGGCGACATTCAGTACTTC. It encodes CASRQGDIQYF.